This T cell receptor beta chain was identified during a study of blood T cells in healthy people across ages. Whole-study findings and limits: When set beside aged donors, long-lived donors presented more naive CD4+ cells and higher diversity.

Through a sample-barcoded 5' primer and a J-beta primer mix, a second PCR was run for 7 to 11 cycles. TCRdb reprocessed the 5' RACE reads with MiXCR, giving one entry per CDR3 protein. Among 2 million or so distinct CDR3 sequences listed, around half were seen once. V lost 3 bases, J lost 5 bases, and 11 bases lay in between. CDR1 and CDR2 from the germline V gene are SGHRS and YFSETQ. CDR3 length: 13 amino acids. In regard to this clonotype: Its antigen is currently unknown.

The sample comprised blood. The chain employs TRBV5-1 and TRBJ1-2; a possible D gene is TRBD1 (5 bases). This sequence was found in a woman aged 40 to 49 in good health. The CDR3 bases are TGCGCCAGCAGCTACCGAGAGGGGTATGGCTACACCTTC. It translates to CASSYREGYGYTF. The complete variable domain, with remaining parts taken from reference TRBV5-1 and TRBJ1-2, reads KAGVTQTPRYLIKTRGQQVTLSCSPISGHRSVSWYQQTPGQGLQFLFEYFSETQRNKGNFPGRFSGRQFSNSRSEMNVSTLELGDSALYLCASSYREGYGYTFGSGTRLTVV.